The 19 T cell receptor beta chains listed next were all sequenced from one sample in a study of spatial heterogeneity in lung cancer. The time point here: blood at routine non-recurrence follow-up after resection. Each CDR3 protein is one row after TCRdb ran MiXCR on the 5' RACE reads. The sample lists over 95,000 distinct CDR3 sequences, 9.5% to 14% seen once, with approximately 24% in the top ten. The sample here was PBMCs, taken at follow-up. The origin of the receptors is a female donor with early-stage non-small cell lung cancer.

This clonotype was recorded a few times. This sequence joins TRBV28 and TRBJ2-3; TRBD2 agrees at 9 bases. Germline CDR1 MDHEN, CDR2 SYDVKM. CDR3 length: 16 residues. Trimming took 8 bases from V and 3 from J; bases not matched to a gene: 12. CDR3 in amino acids: CASEEAGGPGTDTQYF. The DNA for the CDR3 is TGTGCCAGCGAAGAGGCGGGAGGGCCGGGGACAGATACGCAGTATTTT.

The table lists this clonotype with a few counts. The genes are TRBV2 and TRBJ2-6; 8 bases are a match to TRBD1. The CDR3 is made up of 18 amino acids. Germline assignment: CDR1 SNHLY and CDR2 FYNNEI. V shed 6 bases, J shed 2 bases, and the junction held 12 bases outside the gene matches. The CDR3 sequence: CASRSPQGAGTGANVLTF. The DNA of the CDR3 is TGTGCCAGCAGGAGCCCTCAGGGGGCTGGAACTGGGGCCAACGTCCTGACTTTC.

This clonotype was observed a handful of times. The chain is built from TRBV4-3 and TRBJ2-5; 7 nucleotides match TRBD1. Germline V CDR1 and CDR2: LGHNA, YSLEER. The ends lost 4 bases at V and 1 base at J; junction bases unmatched: 12. The CDR3 loop spans 17 amino acids. The CDR3 reads CASSLPYLRGFQETQYF. In nucleotides, the CDR3 is TGCGCCAGCAGCCTCCCATACCTCAGGGGGTTCCAAGAGACCCAGTACTTC.

The chain has TRBV3-1 and TRBJ2-7; 9 bases fit TRBD1. Germline CDR1 is LGHDT and CDR2 is YNNKEL (reference sequence). V lost 4 bases and J lost 0; bases outside the gene matches: 7. This CDR3 is 16 amino acids long. DNA for the CDR3: TGTGCCAGCAGCCCGCATGGACAGGGGAGCTCCTACGAGCAGTACTTC. This codes for CASSPHGQGSSYEQYF.

The chain carries TRBV29-1 and TRBJ2-7; D gene ambiguous. V was shortened by 0 bases and J by 6 bases, with 9 bases between the two germline ends. CDR1 and CDR2 from the germline V gene are SQVTM and ANQGSEA. This CDR3 is built from 12 residues. The DNA of the CDR3 is TGCAGCGTTGAAGATTTATTCCGCGAGCAGTACTTC. Protein sequence: CSVEDLFREQYF.

The V call is TRBV5-5, the J call TRBJ2-3, with 9 positions matching TRBD1. From germline, CDR1 is SGHKS and CDR2 YYEKEE (reference sequence). The CDR3 length is 17 residues. J was trimmed by 0 bases and V by 4 bases; bases with no gene match: 9. CDR3 in amino acids: CASSRTWGQGSTDTQYF. The CDR3 bases are TGTGCCAGCAGCCGGACCTGGGGACAGGGTAGCACAGATACGCAGTATTTT.

The J gene is TRBJ2-7, the V gene TRBV7-9, with unresolved D. Germline CDR1 SEHNR, CDR2 FQNEAQ (reference sequence). V was cut by 1 base and J by 1 base, with 11 bases left in between. The CDR3 is 15 amino acids. CDR3 amino acids: CASSLGSSASYEQYF. The CDR3 region has the DNA TGTGCCAGCAGCTTAGGCTCCAGCGCATCCTACGAGCAGTACTTC.

At least ten counts were recorded for this clonotype. The genes are TRBV13 and TRBJ2-3; D not resolved. Per the germline V gene, CDR1 is PRHDT and CDR2 is FYEKMQ (reference sequence). V was clipped by 5 bases and J by 3 bases, with 12 bases between them. The CDR3 contains 14 residues. Here the CDR3 reads CASSPLVTTDTQYF. CDR3 in DNA: TGTGCCAGCAGCCCGCTCGTTACTACAGATACGCAGTATTTT.

This chain connects TRBV7-2 to TRBJ1-2; TRBD1 matches 8 bases. Per the germline V gene, CDR1 is SGHTA and CDR2 is FQGNSA. Losses at the gene ends were 4 bases for V and 6 bases for J; bases not matched to a gene: 4. The CDR3 runs 13 residues. The CDR3 DNA reads as TGTGCCAGCAGCTACGGGACAGGAGATGGCTACACCTTC. This codes for CASSYGTGDGYTF.

This clonotype has at least ten counts. The gene calls are TRBV5-1 and TRBJ2-5; 8 bases line up with TRBD1. The CDR3 is made up of 13 amino acids. V was clipped by 5 bases and J by 5 bases; unmatched bases: 5. CDR1 is SGHRS and CDR2 is YFSETQ in the germline V gene. The CDR3 region has the DNA TGCGCCAGCAGGCCGGGACAGGTCGAGACCCAGTACTTC. Its protein is CASRPGQVETQYF.

There are many counts of this clonotype. V is TRBV20-1 and J is TRBJ2-3; D gene uncertain. This CDR3 spans 12 amino acids. The ends were cut back, 3 bases at V and 5 bases at J, with 9 bases in the middle. Germline V lookup: CDR1 DFQATT, CDR2 SNEGSKA (reference sequence). The DNA of the CDR3 is TGCAGTGCTAGCGTCAGGTTAGATACGCAGTATTTT. Translation: CSASVRLDTQYF.

The table lists this clonotype with a few counts. The V and J genes are TRBV1 and TRBJ2-7; the tabulated D call, TRBD1, remains unverified against the DNA. TRBV1 is assigned pseudogene status. The CDR3 is 15 residues long. CDR3 coding DNA: TGCACCAGCAGCCAAGATCGGGGGCCGTCCTACGAGCAGTACGTC. It translates to CTSSQDRGPSYEQYV.

V is TRBV28 and J is TRBJ2-3, with TRBD1 identical over 9 bases. The germline V gene encodes CDR1 MDHEN and CDR2 SYDVKM. V trimming: 5 bases; J trimming: 0 bases; junction bases outside the gene matches: 3. This CDR3 spans 15 amino acids. In DNA, the CDR3 is TGTGCCAGCAGTCAACAGGGGGCTAGCACAGATACGCAGTATTTT. It specifies CASSQQGASTDTQYF.

V is TRBV27 and J is TRBJ1-4, with a tentative D call TRBD1 (6 bases). CDR1 is MNHEY and CDR2 is SMNVEV in the germline V gene (reference sequence). The CDR3 length is 14 residues. Trimming shortened V by 6 bases and J by 8 bases, and 16 bases separated the two germline ends. CDR3 DNA: TGTGCCAGCAGGCCGCTAAGGGGGGGCGAAAAACTGTTTTTT. Translating gives CASRPLRGGEKLFF. The complete variable domain, with remaining parts taken from reference TRBV27 and TRBJ1-4, reads EAQVTQNPRYLITVTGKKLTVTCSQNMNHEYMSWYRQDPGLGLRQIYYSMNVEVTDKGDVPEGYKVSRKEKRNFPLILESPSPNQTSLYFCASRPLRGGEKLFFGSGTQLSVL.

This clonotype appeared a few times. The chain is built from TRBV11-2 and TRBJ2-3; 13 bases match TRBD2. Trimming cost V 6 bases and J 2 bases; bases outside gene matches: 5. The CDR3 consists of 16 residues. From germline, CDR1 is SGHAT and CDR2 FQNNGV. CDR3 sequence (DNA): TGTGCCAGCAGGACCGGGACTAGCGGGAACACAGATACGCAGTATTTT. The encoded protein is CASRTGTSGNTDTQYF.

In its sample, this clonotype was seen many times. The chain has TRBV11-2 and TRBJ1-6; 7 bases agree with TRBD1. With V trimmed by 5 bases and J by 10 bases, 8 bases remained unmatched. In germline, CDR1 is SGHAT, CDR2 FQNNGV. The CDR3 sequence is 14 residues long. The CDR3: CASSPQGPNSPLHF. Written as DNA, the CDR3 is TGTGCCAGCAGCCCACAGGGGCCGAACTCACCCCTCCACTTT.

This clonotype came up many times. The chain combines TRBV12-3 or TRBV12-4 with TRBJ2-3; 8 bases are a match to TRBD1. V lost 5 bases and J lost 3; bases outside the gene matches: 4. This CDR3 is built from 14 residues. The CDR3 DNA follows: TGTGCCAGCAGTATAACAGGGGGGACAGATACGCAGTATTTT. Residues: CASSITGGTDTQYF.

V usage is TRBV15 and J usage is TRBJ2-1; 8 nucleotides line up with TRBD2. The CDR3 extends over 15 amino acids. From germline, CDR1 is LNHNV and CDR2 YYDKDF (reference sequence). Trimming took 0 bases from V and 6 from J; bases not matched to a gene: 4. The chain's CDR3 is CATSRDRLAPNEQFF. CDR3 coding DNA: TGTGCCACCAGCAGAGACCGACTAGCGCCCAATGAGCAGTTCTTC.

This clonotype was counted many times. This chain joins TRBV3-1 and TRBJ1-2; unclear D gene. CDR3 length equals 13 residues. The germline CDR1 and CDR2 sequences are LGHDT and YNNKEL (reference sequence). The V gene lost 6 bases and the J gene lost 8 bases, with 16 bases spanning the gap. CDR3 sequence: CASRATIREGYTF. CDR3 sequence (DNA): TGTGCCAGCAGGGCGACAATCCGTGAGGGCTACACCTTC. The full variable domain, completed using reference TRBV3-1 and TRBJ1-2, is DTAVSQTPKYLVTQMGNDKSIKCEQNLGHDTMYWYKQDSKKFLKIMFSYNNKELIINETVPNRFSPKSPDKAHLNLHINSLELGDSAVYFCASRATIREGYTFGSGTRLTVV.